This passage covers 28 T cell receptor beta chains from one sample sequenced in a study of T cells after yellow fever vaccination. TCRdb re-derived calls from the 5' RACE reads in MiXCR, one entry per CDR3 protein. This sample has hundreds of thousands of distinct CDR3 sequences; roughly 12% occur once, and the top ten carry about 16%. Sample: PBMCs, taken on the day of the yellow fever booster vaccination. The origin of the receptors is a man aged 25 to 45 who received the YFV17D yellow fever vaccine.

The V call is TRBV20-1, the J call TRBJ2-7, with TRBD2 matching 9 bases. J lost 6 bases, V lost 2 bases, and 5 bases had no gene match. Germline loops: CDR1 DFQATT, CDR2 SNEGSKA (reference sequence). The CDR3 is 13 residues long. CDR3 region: CSARLSGRTEQYF. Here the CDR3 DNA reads TGCAGTGCTAGATTGAGCGGGAGGACCGAGCAGTACTTC.

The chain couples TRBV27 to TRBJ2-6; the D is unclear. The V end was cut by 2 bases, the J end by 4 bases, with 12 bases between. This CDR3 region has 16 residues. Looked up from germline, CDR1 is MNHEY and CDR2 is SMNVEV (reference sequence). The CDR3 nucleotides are TGTGCCAGCAGTTTAACTGGTAGGCTGGGGGCCAACGTCCTGACTTTC. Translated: CASSLTGRLGANVLTF.

The CDR3 bases are TGCGCCAGCAGCTTGGAGGTCCTCTCCTACGAGCAGTACTTC. Its translation is CASSLEVLSYEQYF. The rearrangement uses TRBV5-1 and TRBJ2-7, with D unclear. This CDR3 has 14 residues. From germline, CDR1 is SGHRS and CDR2 YFSETQ. V dropped 0 bases and J dropped 0 bases, with 7 bases sitting between them.

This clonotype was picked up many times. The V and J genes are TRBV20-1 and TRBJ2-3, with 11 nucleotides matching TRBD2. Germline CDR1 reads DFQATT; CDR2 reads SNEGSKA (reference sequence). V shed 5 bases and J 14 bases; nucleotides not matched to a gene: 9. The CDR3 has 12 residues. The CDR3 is CSAPPPGLAVYF. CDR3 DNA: TGCAGTGCTCCCCCCCCGGGACTAGCGGTGTATTTT.

In DNA form, the CDR3 reads TGTGCCAGCAGCTCAACAGGGGGGGGTTACAATGAGCAGTTCTTC. This translates into CASSSTGGGYNEQFF. The chain links TRBV9 to TRBJ2-1; possible D gene TRBD1, 8 bases. V shed 4 bases and J shed 4 bases, with 15 bases lying between them. This CDR3 spans 15 amino acids. Looked up from germline, CDR1 is SGDLS and CDR2 is YYNGEE.

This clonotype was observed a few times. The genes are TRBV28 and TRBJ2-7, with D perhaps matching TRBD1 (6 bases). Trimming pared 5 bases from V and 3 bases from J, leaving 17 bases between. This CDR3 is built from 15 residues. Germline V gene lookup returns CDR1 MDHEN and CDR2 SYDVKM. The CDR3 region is CASSLPPGTIYEQYF. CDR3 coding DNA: TGTGCCAGCAGTCTCCCTCCAGGGACAATCTACGAGCAGTACTTC. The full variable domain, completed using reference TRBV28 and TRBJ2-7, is DVKVTQSSRYLVKRTGEKVFLECVQDMDHENMFWYRQDPGLGLRLIYFSYDVKMKEKGDIPEGYSVSREKKERFSLILESASTNQTSMYLCASSLPPGTIYEQYFGPGTRLTVT.

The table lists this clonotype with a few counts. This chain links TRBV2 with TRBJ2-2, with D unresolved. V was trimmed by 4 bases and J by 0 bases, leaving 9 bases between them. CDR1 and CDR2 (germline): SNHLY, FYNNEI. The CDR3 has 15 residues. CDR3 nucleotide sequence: TGTGCCAGCAGTGCTAGGGTTACGAACACCGGGGAGCTGTTTTTT. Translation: CASSARVTNTGELFF.

The CDR3 sequence is CASSPTPGQGAYEQYF. The CDR3 DNA reads TGTGCCAGCAGCCCGACACCGGGACAGGGGGCCTACGAGCAGTACTTC. The chain couples TRBV25-1 to TRBJ2-7, with 11 bases aligning to TRBD1. This CDR3 spans 16 amino acids. J lost 2 bases, V lost 6 bases, and 9 bases had no gene match. Germline loops: CDR1 MGHDK, CDR2 SYGVNS.

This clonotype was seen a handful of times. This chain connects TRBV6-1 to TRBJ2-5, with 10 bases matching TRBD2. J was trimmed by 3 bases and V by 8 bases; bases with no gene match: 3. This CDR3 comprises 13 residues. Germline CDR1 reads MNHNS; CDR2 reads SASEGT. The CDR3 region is CASWTSGKETQYF. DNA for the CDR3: TGTGCCAGCTGGACTAGCGGAAAAGAGACCCAGTACTTC.

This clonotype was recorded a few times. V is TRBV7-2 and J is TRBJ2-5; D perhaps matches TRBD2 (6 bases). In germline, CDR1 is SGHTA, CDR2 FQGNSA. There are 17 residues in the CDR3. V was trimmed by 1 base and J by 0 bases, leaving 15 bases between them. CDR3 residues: CASSLGRGTKDQETQYF. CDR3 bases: TGTGCCAGCAGCTTAGGGCGGGGCACGAAGGACCAAGAGACCCAGTACTTC.

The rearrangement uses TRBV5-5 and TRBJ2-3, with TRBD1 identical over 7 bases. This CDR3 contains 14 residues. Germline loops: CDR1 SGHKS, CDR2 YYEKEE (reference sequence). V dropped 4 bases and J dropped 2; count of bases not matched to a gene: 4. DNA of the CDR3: TGTGCCAGCAGCCGACAGGGCCACACAGATACGCAGTATTTT. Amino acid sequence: CASSRQGHTDTQYF. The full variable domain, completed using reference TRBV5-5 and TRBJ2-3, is DAGVTQSPTHLIKTRGQQVTLRCSPISGHKSVSWYQQVLGQGPQFIFQYYEKEERGRGNFPDRFSARQFPNYSSELNVNALLLGDSALYLCASSRQGHTDTQYFGPGTRLTVL.

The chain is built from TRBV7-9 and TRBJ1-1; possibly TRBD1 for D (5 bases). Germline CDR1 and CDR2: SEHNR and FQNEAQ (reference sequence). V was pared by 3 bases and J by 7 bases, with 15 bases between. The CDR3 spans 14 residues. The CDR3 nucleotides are TGTGCCAGCAGCTTGAAGAGCGGGGGGGGTGAAGCTTTCTTT. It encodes CASSLKSGGGEAFF.

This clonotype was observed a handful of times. The CDR3 is CASSLAPGAGDTQYF. DNA for the CDR3: TGTGCCAGCAGCTTAGCGCCTGGGGCCGGGGATACGCAGTATTTT. The V and J genes are TRBV7-2 and TRBJ2-3; D possibly corresponds to TRBD1 (5 bases). The CDR3 consists of 15 residues. The germline gives CDR1 SGHTA, CDR2 FQGNSA. V gave up 0 bases and J gave up 6 bases, with 13 bases separating them.

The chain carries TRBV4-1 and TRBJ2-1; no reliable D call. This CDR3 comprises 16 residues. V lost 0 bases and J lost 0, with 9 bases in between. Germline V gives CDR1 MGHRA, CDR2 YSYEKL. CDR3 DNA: TGCGCCAGCAGCCAAGAGCCCAGCCTCTCCTACAATGAGCAGTTCTTC. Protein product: CASSQEPSLSYNEQFF.

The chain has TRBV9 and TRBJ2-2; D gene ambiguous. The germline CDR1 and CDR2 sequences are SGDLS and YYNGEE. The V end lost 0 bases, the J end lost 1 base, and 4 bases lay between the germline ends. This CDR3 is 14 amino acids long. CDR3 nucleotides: TGTGCCAGCAGCGTAGCTGTGAACACCGGGGAGCTGTTTTTT. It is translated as CASSVAVNTGELFF.

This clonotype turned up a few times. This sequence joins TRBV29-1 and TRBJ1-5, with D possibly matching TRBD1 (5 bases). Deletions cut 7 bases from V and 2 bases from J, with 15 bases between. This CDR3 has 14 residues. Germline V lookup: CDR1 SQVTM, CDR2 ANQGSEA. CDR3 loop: CSGMLGGGNQPQHF. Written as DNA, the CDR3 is TGCAGCGGGATGTTGGGGGGTGGCAATCAGCCCCAGCATTTT.

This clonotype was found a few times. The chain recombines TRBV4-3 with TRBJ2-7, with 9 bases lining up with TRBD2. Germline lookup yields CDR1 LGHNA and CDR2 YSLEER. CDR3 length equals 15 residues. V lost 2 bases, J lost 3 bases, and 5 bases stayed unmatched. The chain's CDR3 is CASSQKWTSVYEQYF. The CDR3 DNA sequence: TGCGCCAGCAGCCAAAAATGGACTAGCGTCTACGAGCAGTACTTC.

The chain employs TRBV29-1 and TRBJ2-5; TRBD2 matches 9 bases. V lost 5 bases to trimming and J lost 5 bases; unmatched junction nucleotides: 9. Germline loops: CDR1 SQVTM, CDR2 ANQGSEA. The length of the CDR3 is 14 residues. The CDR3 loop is CSVTHFSGSETQYF. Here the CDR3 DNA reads TGCAGCGTTACCCACTTTAGCGGGAGTGAGACCCAGTACTTC.

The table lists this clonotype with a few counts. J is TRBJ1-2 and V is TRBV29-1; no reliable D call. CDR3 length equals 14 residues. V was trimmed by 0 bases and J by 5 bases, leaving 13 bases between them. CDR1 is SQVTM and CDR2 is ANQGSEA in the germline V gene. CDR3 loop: CSVEDLGREYGYTF. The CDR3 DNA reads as TGCAGCGTTGAAGATCTGGGTCGGGAGTATGGCTACACCTTC.

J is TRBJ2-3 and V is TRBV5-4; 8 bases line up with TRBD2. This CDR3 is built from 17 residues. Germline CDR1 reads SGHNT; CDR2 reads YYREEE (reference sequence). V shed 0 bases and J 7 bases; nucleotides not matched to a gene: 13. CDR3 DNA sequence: TGTGCCAGCAGCTTGGCCGAATCGGGAGGGATACAGAATACGCAGTATTTT. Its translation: CASSLAESGGIQNTQYF.

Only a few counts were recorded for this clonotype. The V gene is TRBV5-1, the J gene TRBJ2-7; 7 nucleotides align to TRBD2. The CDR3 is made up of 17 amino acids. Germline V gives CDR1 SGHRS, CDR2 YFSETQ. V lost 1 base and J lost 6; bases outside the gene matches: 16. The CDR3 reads CASSLLLARNPRIEQYF. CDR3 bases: TGCGCCAGCAGCTTGTTACTAGCGCGGAATCCAAGGATCGAGCAGTACTTC. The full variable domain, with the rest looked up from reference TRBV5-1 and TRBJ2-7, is KAGVTQTPRYLIKTRGQQVTLSCSPISGHRSVSWYQQTPGQGLQFLFEYFSETQRNKGNFPGRFSGRQFSNSRSEMNVSTLELGDSALYLCASSLLLARNPRIEQYFGPGTRLTVT.

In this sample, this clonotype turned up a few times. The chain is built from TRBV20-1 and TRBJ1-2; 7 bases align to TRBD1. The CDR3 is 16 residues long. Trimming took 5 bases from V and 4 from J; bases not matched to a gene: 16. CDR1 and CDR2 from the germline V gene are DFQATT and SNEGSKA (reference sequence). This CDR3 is CSADYSRTGLIYGYTF. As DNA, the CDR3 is TGCAGTGCTGATTATTCCCGGACAGGACTTATCTATGGCTACACCTTC.

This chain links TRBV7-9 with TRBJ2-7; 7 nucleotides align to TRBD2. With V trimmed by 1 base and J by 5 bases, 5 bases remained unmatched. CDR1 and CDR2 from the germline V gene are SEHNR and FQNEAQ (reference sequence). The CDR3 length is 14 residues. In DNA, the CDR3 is TGTGCCAGCAGCTTAGAGGGAGGGTACGACGAGCAGTACTTC. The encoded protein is CASSLEGGYDEQYF.

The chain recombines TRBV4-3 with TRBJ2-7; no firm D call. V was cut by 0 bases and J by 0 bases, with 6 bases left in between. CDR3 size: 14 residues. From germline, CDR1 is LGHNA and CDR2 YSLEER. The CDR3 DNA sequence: TGCGCCAGCAGCCAAGAACCGCGCTCCTACGAGCAGTACTTC. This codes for CASSQEPRSYEQYF.

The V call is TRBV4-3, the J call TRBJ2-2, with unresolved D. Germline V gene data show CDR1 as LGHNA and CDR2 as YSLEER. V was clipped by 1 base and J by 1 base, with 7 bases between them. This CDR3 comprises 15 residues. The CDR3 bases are TGCGCCAGCAGCCAAGGGGCGGAGAACACCGGGGAGCTGTTTTTT. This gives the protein CASSQGAENTGELFF.

The chain's CDR3 is CASSPGTSYSEQYF. In DNA form, the CDR3 reads TGTGCCAGCAGTCCCGGGACTAGTTATAGCGAGCAGTACTTC. This chain uses TRBV6-1 with TRBJ2-7, with 8 nucleotides matching TRBD2. V was clipped by 5 bases and J by 6 bases; unmatched bases: 9. The CDR3 runs to 14 residues. Germline CDR1 reads MNHNS; CDR2 reads SASEGT.

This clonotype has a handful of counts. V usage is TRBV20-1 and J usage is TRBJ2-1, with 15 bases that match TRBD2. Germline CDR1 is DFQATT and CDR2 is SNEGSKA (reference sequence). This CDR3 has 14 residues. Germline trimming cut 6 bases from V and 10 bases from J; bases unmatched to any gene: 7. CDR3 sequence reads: CSAAGTSGRREQFF. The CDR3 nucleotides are TGCAGTGCAGCCGGGACTAGCGGGAGGAGGGAGCAGTTCTTC.

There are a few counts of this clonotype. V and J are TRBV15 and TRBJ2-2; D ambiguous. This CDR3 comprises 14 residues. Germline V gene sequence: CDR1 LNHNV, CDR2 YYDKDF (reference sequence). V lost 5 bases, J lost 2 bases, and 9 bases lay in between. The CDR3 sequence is CATSVRPNTGELFF. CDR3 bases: TGTGCCACCAGCGTCAGACCAAACACCGGGGAGCTGTTTTTT.